Below are 11 T cell receptor beta chains sequenced from a single sample in a study of cytomegalovirus exposure and HLA in healthy donors. The study ran its PCR with 60 Vbeta and 13 Jbeta primers. Data came from immunoSEQ multiplex PCR; TCRdb stores just in-frame clones and leaves some out. The sample holds about 150,000 clones. The source material was PBMCs. The receptor source for this set is a woman aged 50 to 60 in good health and CMV-seronegative.

The gene calls are TRBV9 and TRBJ2-3; 10 nucleotides align to TRBD2. The CDR3 contains 16 residues. Germline assignment: CDR1 SGDLS and CDR2 YYNGEE. The V gene end was trimmed by 6 bases and the J gene end by 4 bases; junction bases not matched to a gene: 11. CDR3 loop: CASTLGLAGVPDTQYF. CDR3 bases: TGTGCCAGCACCCTCGGGCTAGCGGGAGTTCCAGATACGCAGTATTTT.

The chain links TRBV27 to TRBJ2-7; the match to TRBD1 covers 9 bases. The CDR3 has 15 residues. J was trimmed by 6 bases and V by 5 bases; bases with no gene match: 11. The V gene's germline CDR1 is MNHEY and CDR2 SMNVEV (reference sequence). This chain's CDR3 is CASSNPGTGLAEQYF. CDR3 DNA: TGTGCCAGCAGTAACCCTGGGACAGGGCTCGCCGAGCAGTACTTC.

The J gene is TRBJ1-2, the V gene TRBV28; 7 nucleotides align to TRBD1. This CDR3 has 13 amino acids. V gave up 5 bases and J gave up 4 bases; unmatched junction bases: 4. CDR1 is MDHEN, CDR2 SYDVKM, per germline. The CDR3 protein is CASSLGQPYGYTF. Written as DNA, the CDR3 is TGTGCCAGCAGTCTGGGACAGCCCTATGGCTACACCTTC.

In DNA, the CDR3 is TGTGCCAGCAGCTCGTTGGATACGCAGTATTTT. It yields the protein CASSSLDTQYF. The chain uses TRBV5-6 and TRBJ2-3; D remains unclear. Looked up from germline, CDR1 is SGHDT and CDR2 is YYEEEE. V gave up 3 bases and J gave up 6 bases, with 5 bases separating them. The CDR3 loop spans 11 amino acids.

The V call is TRBV7-2, the J call TRBJ1-1, with D possibly matching TRBD1 (5 bases). The CDR3 spans 16 residues. Per the germline V gene, CDR1 is SGHTA and CDR2 is FQGNSA. Trimming shortened V by 3 bases and J by 2 bases, and 16 bases separated the two germline ends. The DNA for the CDR3 is TGTGCCAGCAGCTTGACGGCAGGGAGGCCTAACACTGAAGCTTTCTTT. Translating it yields CASSLTAGRPNTEAFF.

The rearrangement uses TRBV5-1 and TRBJ2-2; tentative D call: TRBD1 (5 bases). Germline CDR1 and CDR2: SGHRS and YFSETQ. Trimming took off 0 bases at V and 3 bases at J, with 9 bases between the two ends. This CDR3 comprises 15 residues. CDR3: CASSLVTADTGELFF. The CDR3, as DNA: TGCGCCAGCAGCTTGGTGACAGCCGACACCGGGGAGCTGTTTTTT.

A word on this clone: This sample also contains other DNA sequences that code for the same CDR3. The chain joins TRBV14 to TRBJ2-3; 10 bases match TRBD1. V shed 5 bases, J shed 3 bases, and the junction held 5 bases outside the gene matches. The length of the CDR3 is 15 residues. The germline CDR1 and CDR2 sequences are SGHDN and FVKESK. CDR3 nucleotides: TGTGCCAGCAGCTTGGGACAGGGGTATACAGATACGCAGTATTTT. Its translation is CASSLGQGYTDTQYF.

V usage is TRBV19 and J usage is TRBJ1-1; D may be TRBD1 (5 bases). V was clipped by 3 bases and J by 1 base, with 12 bases between them. The germline gives CDR1 LNHDA, CDR2 SQIVND (reference sequence). CDR3 length: 15 residues. As DNA, the CDR3 is TGTGCCAGTAGTATGATGATCGGGGGGAACACTGAAGCTTTCTTT. Protein sequence: CASSMMIGGNTEAFF.

J is TRBJ1-2 and V is TRBV7-8, with D perhaps TRBD1 (6 bases). The CDR3 runs to 19 residues. Germline values: CDR1 SGHVS, CDR2 FQNEAQ. V was clipped by 5 bases and J by 0 bases, with 25 bases between them. CDR3 sequence (DNA): TGTGCCAGCAGCCCAGGGGTCCACCGTTCCTACTGGTCTAACTATGGCTACACCTTC. Its translation is CASSPGVHRSYWSNYGYTF.

CDR3 region: CASSFNTYNEQFF. The CDR3 nucleotides are TGCGCCAGCAGCTTCAACACCTACAATGAGCAGTTCTTC. This chain joins TRBV5-1 and TRBJ2-1, with D unresolved. Germline CDR1 SGHRS, CDR2 YFSETQ. The V end lost 2 bases, the J end lost 2 bases, and 5 bases lay between the germline ends. The CDR3 totals 13 residues. The full variable domain, its missing parts supplied by reference TRBV5-1 and TRBJ2-1, is KAGVTQTPRYLIKTRGQQVTLSCSPISGHRSVSWYQQTPGQGLQFLFEYFSETQRNKGNFPGRFSGRQFSNSRSEMNVSTLELGDSALYLCASSFNTYNEQFFGPGTRLTVL.

The V call is TRBV7-3, the J call TRBJ2-7, with TRBD2 matching over 10 bases. In germline, CDR1 is SGHTA, CDR2 FQGTGA. The V gene end was trimmed by 0 bases and the J gene end by 1 base; junction bases not matched to a gene: 6. The CDR3 covers 17 residues. CDR3 residues: CASSLTGGTSASYEQYF. DNA of the CDR3: TGTGCCAGCAGCTTAACGGGGGGGACTAGCGCGTCCTACGAGCAGTACTTC.